This TCR beta chain was identified during a study of blood T cell repertoires in COVID-19. Study information: Spain, Italy and the United States supplied samples that represented acute and convalescent COVID-19. T cells, B-cell-depleted T cells, or PBMCs supplied cDNA or gDNA.

Original handling: Reference gene primer amplification gave nucleated cell count estimates. Produced via immunoSEQ multiplex PCR; TCRdb's table is partial and in-frame only. D and trimming were read from the DNA, whereas the V and J calls and clone size are those reported in that table. The sample includes approximately 260,000 clones, 86% of them seen just once. Participant-reported clinical history was the basis for cohort assignment. Germline V CDR1 and CDR2: GTSNPN, SVGIG (reference sequence). Trimming cost V 4 bases and J 0 bases, with 10 bases left between them. CDR3 length: 14 residues. V gene TRBV30 combines with J gene TRBJ1-5; possibly TRBD1 for D (6 bases). The sequence was obtained from a woman between 35 and 50 years old with acute COVID-19. Source material: PBMCs or T cells enriched from blood (not recorded which). The CDR3, as DNA: TGTGCCTGGAACACACAGGGTAGCAATCAGCCCCAGCATTTT. Its protein product is CAWNTQGSNQPQHF.